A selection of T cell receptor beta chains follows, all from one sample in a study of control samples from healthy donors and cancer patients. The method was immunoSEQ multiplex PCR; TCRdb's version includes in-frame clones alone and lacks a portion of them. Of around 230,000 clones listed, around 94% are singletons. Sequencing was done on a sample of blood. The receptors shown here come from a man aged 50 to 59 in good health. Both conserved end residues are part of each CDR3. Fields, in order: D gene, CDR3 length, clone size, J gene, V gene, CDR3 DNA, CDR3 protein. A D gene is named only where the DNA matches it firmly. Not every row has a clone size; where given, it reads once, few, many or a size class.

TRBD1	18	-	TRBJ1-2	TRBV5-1	TGCGCCAGCAGCGCCCTCCCCGGGACAGGGGTGTGGAACTATGGCTACACCTTC	CASSALPGTGVWNYGYTF
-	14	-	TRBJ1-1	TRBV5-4	TGTGCCAGCAGCTTGGACGGCTCGTACACTGAAGCTTTCTTT	CASSLDGSYTEAFF
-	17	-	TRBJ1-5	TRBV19	TGTGCCAGTAGTATCTCTAAGGGTACAAGCTCTAATCAGCCCCAGCATTTT	CASSISKGTSSNQPQHF
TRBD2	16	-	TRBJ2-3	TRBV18	TGTGCCAGCTCACCCCGCGGGGGAGCGGGTGCAGATACGCAGTATTTT	CASSPRGGAGADTQYF
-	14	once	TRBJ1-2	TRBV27	TGTGCCAGCAGTTTAACTTGGAGCCGGTACGGCTACACCTTC	CASSLTWSRYGYTF
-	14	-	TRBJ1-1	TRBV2	TGTGCCCTAGGCAGGAATAACATGAACACTGAAGCTTTCTTT	CALGRNNMNTEAFF
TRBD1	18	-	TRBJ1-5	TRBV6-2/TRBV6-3	TGTGCCAGCAGGTACTCCGGGACAGGGGATTATAGCAATCAGCCCCAGCATTTT	CASRYSGTGDYSNQPQHF
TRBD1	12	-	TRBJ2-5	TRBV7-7	TGTGCCAGCGGTGACAGGGGAGAGACCCAGTACTTC	CASGDRGETQYF
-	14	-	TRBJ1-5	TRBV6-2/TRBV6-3	TGTGCCAGCAGTTCCCGGGACACTGGACGGCCCCAGCATTTT	CASSSRDTGRPQHF
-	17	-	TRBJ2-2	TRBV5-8	TGTGCCAGCAGCTTTTTAGGAGAGATATTGAACACCGGGGAGCTGTTTTTT	CASSFLGEILNTGELFF
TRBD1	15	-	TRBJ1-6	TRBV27	TGTGCCAGCAGTCTAGGACAGGGGGCGATTTCACCCCTCCACTTT	CASSLGQGAISPLHF
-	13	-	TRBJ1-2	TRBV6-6	TGTGCCAGCAGTTACTCAGGGGGGGATGGCTACACCTTC	CASSYSGGDGYTF
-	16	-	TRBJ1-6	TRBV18	TGTGCCAGCTCACCTAAGAAGGGACTCGATAATTCACCCCTCCACTTT	CASSPKKGLDNSPLHF
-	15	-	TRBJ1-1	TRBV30	TGTGCCTCGACCACAGACCGGGATGGTGGCACTGAAGCTTTCTTT	CASTTDRDGGTEAFF
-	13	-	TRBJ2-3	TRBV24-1	TGTGCCACCAGTGATTTGGAAACAGATACGCAGTATTTT	CATSDLETDTQYF
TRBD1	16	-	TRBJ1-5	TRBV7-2	TGTGCCAGCAGCTTATGGGGACAGGGGTTAGGTCAGCCCCAGCATTTT	CASSLWGQGLGQPQHF
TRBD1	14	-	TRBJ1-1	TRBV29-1	TGCAGCGCCGAAGAGGGGGCCCGGGGGACTGAAGCTTTCTTT	CSAEEGARGTEAFF
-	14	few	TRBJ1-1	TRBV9	TGTGCCAGCAGCGCCCTCAGGGGACACACTGAAGCTTTCTTT	CASSALRGHTEAFF
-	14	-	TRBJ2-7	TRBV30	TGTGCCTGGAGTATTACCGGGACAACCTACGAGCAGTACTTC	CAWSITGTTYEQYF
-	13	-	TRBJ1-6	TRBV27	TGTGCCAGCAGGGTCCCTGGCTCTTCACCCCTCCACTTT	CASRVPGSSPLHF
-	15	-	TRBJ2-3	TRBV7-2	TGTGCCAGCAGCCGGTTAGGAGGGGTCACAGATACGCAGTATTTT	CASSRLGGVTDTQYF
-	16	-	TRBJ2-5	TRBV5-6	TGTGCCAGCAGCACTCTCTCCTCTGGTCAGGGAGAGACCCAGTACTTC	CASSTLSSGQGETQYF
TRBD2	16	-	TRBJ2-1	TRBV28	TGTGCCAGCAGTAACCCAGGGCTAGCGGGGACCACGGGGCAGTTCTTC	CASSNPGLAGTTGQFF
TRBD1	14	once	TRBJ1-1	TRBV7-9	TGTGCCAGCAGCCCCGACAGGGCGGCCACTGAAGCTTTCTTT	CASSPDRAATEAFF
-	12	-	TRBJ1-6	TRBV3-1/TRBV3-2	TGTGCCAGCAGCCACGGTGGGACACCCCTCCACTTT	CASSHGGTPLHF
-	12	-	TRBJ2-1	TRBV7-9	TGTGCCAGCAGCTTACTGGAGAATGAGCAGTTCTTC	CASSLLENEQFF
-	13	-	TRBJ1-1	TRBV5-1	TGCGCCAGCCACCATGGGGAGAACACTGAAGCTTTCTTT	CASHHGENTEAFF
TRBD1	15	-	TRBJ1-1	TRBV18	TGTGCCAGCTCACGACCCGGGACAGCGAACACTGAAGCTTTCTTT	CASSRPGTANTEAFF
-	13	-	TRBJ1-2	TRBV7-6	TGTGCCAGCAGCTTCGGGCAGGAGGCTGGCTACACCTTC	CASSFGQEAGYTF
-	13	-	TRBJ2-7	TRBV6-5	TGTGCCAGCAGTTACCTGGGGTCGGGAGAGCAGTACTTC	CASSYLGSGEQYF
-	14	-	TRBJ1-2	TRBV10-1	TGCGCCAGCAGTGAGTCGAGTGCAGGGTCGGGCTACACCTTC	CASSESSAGSGYTF
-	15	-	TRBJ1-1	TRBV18	TGTGCCAGCTCACCAAACGGAGGGGATGCCACTGAAGCTTTCTTT	CASSPNGGDATEAFF
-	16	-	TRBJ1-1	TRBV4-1	TGCGCCAGCCGATTAAACCCACTCCCGGGTCTCACTGAAGCTTTCTTT	CASRLNPLPGLTEAFF
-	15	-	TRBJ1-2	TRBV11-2	TGTGCCAGCAGCCGAGATAGGGGGACTAACTATGGCTACACCTTC	CASSRDRGTNYGYTF
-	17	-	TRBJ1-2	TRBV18	TGTGCCACTGCTACCACCTCCGGACTTGGGGATAACTATGGCTACACCTTC	CATATTSGLGDNYGYTF
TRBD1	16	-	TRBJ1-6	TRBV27	TGTGCCAGCAGGGGGTTACAAGGGGGCAGATATTCACCCCTCCACTTT	CASRGLQGGRYSPLHF
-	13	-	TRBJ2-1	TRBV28	TGTGCCAGCAGTTTACCCCAGAGAGGTGAGCAGTTCTTC	CASSLPQRGEQFF
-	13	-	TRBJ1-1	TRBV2	TGTGCCAGCAGTGAAGGGGACTACCTAAAAGCTTTCTTT	CASSEGDYLKAFF
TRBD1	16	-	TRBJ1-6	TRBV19	TGTGCCAGTAGTATACGGGACAGGGAAGTAGGATCACCCCTCCACTTT	CASSIRDREVGSPLHF
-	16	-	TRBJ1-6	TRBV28	TGTGCCAGCAGGACCGCCGGTGGGGTTGATAATTCACCCCTCCACTTT	CASRTAGGVDNSPLHF
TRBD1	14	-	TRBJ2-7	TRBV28	TGTGCCAGCAGAGACAGGGCGAACTCCTACGAGCAGTACTTC	CASRDRANSYEQYF
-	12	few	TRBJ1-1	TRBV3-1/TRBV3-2	TGTGCCAGCAGCCAAGGGGGGATTGGAGCTTTCTTT	CASSQGGIGAFF
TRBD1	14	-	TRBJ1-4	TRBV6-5	TGTGCCAGCAGCTTAGGGGGCGCGGATGAAAAACTGTTTTTT	CASSLGGADEKLFF
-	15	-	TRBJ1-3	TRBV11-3	TGTGCCAGCAGTACGGGGAGGGCCTCTGGAAACACCATATATTTT	CASSTGRASGNTIYF
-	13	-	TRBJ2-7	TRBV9	TGTGCCAGCAGCCCCCGGGGCGCCTACGAGCAGTACTTC	CASSPRGAYEQYF
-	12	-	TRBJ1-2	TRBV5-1	TGCGCCAGCAGCTTGGACAGGGATGGCTACACCTTC	CASSLDRDGYTF
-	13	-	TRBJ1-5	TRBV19	TGTGCCAGTAGTTCCCAGGGCGGTCAGCCCCAGCATTTT	CASSSQGGQPQHF
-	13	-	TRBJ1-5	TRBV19	TGTGCCAGTAGCGCGGCTGGCAATCAGCCCCAGCATTTT	CASSAAGNQPQHF
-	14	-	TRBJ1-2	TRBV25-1	TGTGCCAGCAGTGAATTCGGGGTGTCCTATGGCTACACCTTC	CASSEFGVSYGYTF
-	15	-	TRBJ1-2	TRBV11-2	TGTGCCAGCAGCTTAAAATCGGGGGGTAACTATGGCTACACCTTC	CASSLKSGGNYGYTF
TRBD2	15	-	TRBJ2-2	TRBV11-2	TGTGCCAGCAGCTTAGACAGCGGGGTCACCGGGGAGCTGTTTTTT	CASSLDSGVTGELFF
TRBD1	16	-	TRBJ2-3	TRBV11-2	TGTGCCAGCAGCCCCCAGGGGGCTCTTCCCACAGATACGCAGTATTTT	CASSPQGALPTDTQYF
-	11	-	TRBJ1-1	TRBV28	TGTGCCAGCAGCGTATCAGGGGCAGCTTTCTTT	CASSVSGAAFF
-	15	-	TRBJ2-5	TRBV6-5	TGTGCCAGCACTCTATCCATAGCAGTTAGAGAGACCCAGTACTTC	CASTLSIAVRETQYF
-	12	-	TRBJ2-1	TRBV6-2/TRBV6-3	TGTGCCAGCAGTGGCGGGACTGGAAGGCAGTTCTTC	CASSGGTGRQFF
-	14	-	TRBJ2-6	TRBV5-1	TGCGCCAGCACGGACCGCTCTGGGGCCAACGTCCTGACTTTC	CASTDRSGANVLTF
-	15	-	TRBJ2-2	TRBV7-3	TGTGCCAGCAGCTTATGGGGCCCGAACACCGGGGAGCTGTTTTTT	CASSLWGPNTGELFF